Below, 3 T cell receptor beta chains from the same sample are listed, as sequenced in a study of beta chain features in type 1 diabetes. Study-wide results and caveats: For Type 1 diabetes patients, all four CD4+ subsets carried TCRB CDR3s that were moderately but significantly shorter.

Expressed TCRB transcripts were sequenced because the isolated RNA had all been reverse transcribed beforehand. Clones were read by immunoSEQ multiplex PCR, and TCRdb kept only the in-frame ones, dropping some. The table records around 240,000 clones, 16% of them present only once. These receptors have no identified antigens. Sequenced input: naive CD4+ T cells from blood. The receptors were sampled from a man aged 30 to 39 with type 1 diabetes.

V and J are TRBV6-6 and TRBJ1-1; D uncertain. This CDR3 comprises 13 residues. Germline V gives CDR1 MNHNY, CDR2 SVGAGI (reference sequence). Deletions cut 7 bases from V and 1 base from J, with 10 bases between. CDR3: CASTNIENTEAFF. The CDR3 nucleotides read TGTGCCAGCACCAACATAGAGAACACTGAAGCTTTCTTT.

The rearrangement links TRBV13 to TRBJ2-7, with 8 positions matching TRBD1. The CDR3 is 15 amino acids. Germline CDR1 reads PRHDT; CDR2 reads FYEKMQ (reference sequence). Trimming took 4 bases from V and 2 from J; bases not matched to a gene: 7. CDR3 amino acids: CASSSRTGWTYEQYF. As DNA, the CDR3 is TGTGCCAGCAGCTCACGGACAGGGTGGACCTACGAGCAGTACTTC.

The V gene is TRBV30, the J gene TRBJ2-1, with TRBD2 matching 14 bases. CDR1 is GTSNPN, CDR2 SVGIG, per germline (reference sequence). The V and J ends lost 3 bases and 9 bases, in that order; junction bases with no gene match: 7. CDR3 size: 15 residues. This chain's CDR3 is CAWRQRGLAGGEQFF. CDR3 sequence (DNA): TGTGCCTGGAGGCAAAGAGGACTAGCGGGAGGTGAGCAGTTCTTC.